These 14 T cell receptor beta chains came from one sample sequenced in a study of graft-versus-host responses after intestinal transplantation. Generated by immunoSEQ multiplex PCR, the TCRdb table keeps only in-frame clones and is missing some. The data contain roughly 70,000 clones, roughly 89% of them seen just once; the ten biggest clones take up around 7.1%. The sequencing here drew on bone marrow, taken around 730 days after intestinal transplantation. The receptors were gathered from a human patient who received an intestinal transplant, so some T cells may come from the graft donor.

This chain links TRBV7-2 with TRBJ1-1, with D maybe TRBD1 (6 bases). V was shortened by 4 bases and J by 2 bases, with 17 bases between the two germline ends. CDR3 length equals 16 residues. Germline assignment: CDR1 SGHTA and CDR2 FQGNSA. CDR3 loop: CASSSPGFRGNTEAFF. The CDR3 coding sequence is TGTGCCAGCAGCTCCCCCGGCTTCAGGGGAAACACTGAAGCTTTCTTT.

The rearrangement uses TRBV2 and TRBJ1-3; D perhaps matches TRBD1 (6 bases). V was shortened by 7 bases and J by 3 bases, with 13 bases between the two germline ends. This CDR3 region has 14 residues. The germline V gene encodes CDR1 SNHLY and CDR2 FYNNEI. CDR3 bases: TGTGCCAGCATAGCCAGGGGAGGTGGAAACACCATATATTTT. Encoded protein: CASIARGGGNTIYF. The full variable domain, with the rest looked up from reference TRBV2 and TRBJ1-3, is EPEVTQTPSHQVTQMGQEVILRCVPISNHLYFYWYRQILGQKVEFLVSFYNNEISEKSEIFDDQFSVERPDGSNFTLKIRSTKLEDSAMYFCASIARGGGNTIYFGEGSWLTVV.

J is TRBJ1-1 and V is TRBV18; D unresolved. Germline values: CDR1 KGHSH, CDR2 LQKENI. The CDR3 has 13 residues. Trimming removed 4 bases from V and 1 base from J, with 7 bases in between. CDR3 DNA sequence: TGTGCCAGCTCACAGAATCAGAACACTGAAGCTTTCTTT. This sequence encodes CASSQNQNTEAFF.

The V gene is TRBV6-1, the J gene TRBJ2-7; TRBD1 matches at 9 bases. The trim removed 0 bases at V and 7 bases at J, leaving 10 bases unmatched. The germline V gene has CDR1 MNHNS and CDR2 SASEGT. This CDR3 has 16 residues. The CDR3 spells CASSEAGTGTSREQYF. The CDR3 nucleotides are TGTGCCAGCAGTGAAGCTGGGACAGGGACTTCTCGGGAGCAGTACTTC.

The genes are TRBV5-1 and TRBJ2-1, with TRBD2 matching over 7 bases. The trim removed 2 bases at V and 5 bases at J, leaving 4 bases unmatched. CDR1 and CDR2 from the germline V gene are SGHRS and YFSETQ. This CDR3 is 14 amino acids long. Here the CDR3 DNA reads TGCGCCAGCAGCTTTACCGGGACTAACAATGAGCAGTTCTTC. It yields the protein CASSFTGTNNEQFF.

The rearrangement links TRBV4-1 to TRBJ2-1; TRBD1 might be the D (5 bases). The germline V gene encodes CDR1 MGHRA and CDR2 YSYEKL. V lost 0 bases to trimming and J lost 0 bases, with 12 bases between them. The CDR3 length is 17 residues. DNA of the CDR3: TGCGCCAGCAGCCAAGAAGGGGCTTACAGCTCCTACAATGAGCAGTTCTTC. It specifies CASSQEGAYSSYNEQFF.

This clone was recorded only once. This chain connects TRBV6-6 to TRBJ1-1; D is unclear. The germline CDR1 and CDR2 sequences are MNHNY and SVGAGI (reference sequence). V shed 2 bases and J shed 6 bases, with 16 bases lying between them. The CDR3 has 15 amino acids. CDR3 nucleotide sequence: TGTGCCAGCAGTTACGTTGCCGGACCTTTCGCTGAAGCTTTCTTT. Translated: CASSYVAGPFAEAFF.

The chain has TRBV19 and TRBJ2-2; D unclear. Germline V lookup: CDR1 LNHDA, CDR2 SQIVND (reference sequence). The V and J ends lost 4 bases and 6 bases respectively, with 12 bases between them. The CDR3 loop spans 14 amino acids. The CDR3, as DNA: TGTGCCAGTAGTAGTGTTTTTGCGGCCGGGGAGCTGTTTTTT. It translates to CASSSVFAAGELFF. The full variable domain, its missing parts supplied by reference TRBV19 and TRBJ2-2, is DGGITQSPKYLFRKEGQNVTLSCEQNLNHDAMYWYRQDPGQGLRLIYYSQIVNDFQKGDIAEGYSVSREKKESFPLTVTSAQKNPTAFYLCASSSVFAAGELFFGEGSRLTVL.

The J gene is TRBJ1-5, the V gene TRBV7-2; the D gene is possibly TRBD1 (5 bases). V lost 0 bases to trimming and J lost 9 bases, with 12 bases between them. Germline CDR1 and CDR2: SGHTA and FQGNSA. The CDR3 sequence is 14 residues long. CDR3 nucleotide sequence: TGTGCCAGCAGCTTAGCAGACAGCGTTTTGCCCCAGCATTTT. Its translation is CASSLADSVLPQHF.

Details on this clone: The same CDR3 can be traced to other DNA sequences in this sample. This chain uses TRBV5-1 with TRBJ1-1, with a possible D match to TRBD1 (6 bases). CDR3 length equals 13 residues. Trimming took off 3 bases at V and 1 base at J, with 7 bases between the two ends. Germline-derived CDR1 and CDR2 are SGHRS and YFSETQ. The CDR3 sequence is CASSWTANTEAFF. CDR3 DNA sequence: TGCGCCAGCAGCTGGACAGCGAACACTGAAGCTTTCTTT.

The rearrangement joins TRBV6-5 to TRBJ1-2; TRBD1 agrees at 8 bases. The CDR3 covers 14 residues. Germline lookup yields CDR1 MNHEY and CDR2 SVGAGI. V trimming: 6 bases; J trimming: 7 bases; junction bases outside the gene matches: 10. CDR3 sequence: CASSSDRGERGYTF. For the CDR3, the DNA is TGTGCCAGCAGCTCAGACAGGGGCGAACGTGGCTACACCTTC.

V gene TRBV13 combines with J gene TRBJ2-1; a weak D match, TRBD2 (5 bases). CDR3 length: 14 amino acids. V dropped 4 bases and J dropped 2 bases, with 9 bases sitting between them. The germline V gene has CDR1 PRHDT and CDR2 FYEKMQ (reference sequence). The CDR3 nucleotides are TGTGCCAGCAGCTCCGGGGTTACCTACAATGAGCAGTTCTTC. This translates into CASSSGVTYNEQFF.

As DNA, the CDR3 is TGTGCCAGCAGCGATTGGGAGTCTGGGGCTCAAGGCTATGGCTACACCTTC. Protein product: CASSDWESGAQGYGYTF. The rearrangement links TRBV5-6 to TRBJ1-2, with D perhaps TRBD1 (5 bases). This CDR3 has 17 amino acids. V lost 4 bases, J lost 4 bases, and 23 bases lay in between. In germline, CDR1 is SGHDT, CDR2 YYEEEE.

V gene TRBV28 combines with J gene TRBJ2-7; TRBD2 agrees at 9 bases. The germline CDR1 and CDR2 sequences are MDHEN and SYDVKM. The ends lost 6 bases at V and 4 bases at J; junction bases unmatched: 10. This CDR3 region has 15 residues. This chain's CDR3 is CASRGGLAGSYEQYF. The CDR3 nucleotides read TGTGCCAGCAGGGGGGGGCTAGCGGGATCTTACGAGCAGTACTTC.